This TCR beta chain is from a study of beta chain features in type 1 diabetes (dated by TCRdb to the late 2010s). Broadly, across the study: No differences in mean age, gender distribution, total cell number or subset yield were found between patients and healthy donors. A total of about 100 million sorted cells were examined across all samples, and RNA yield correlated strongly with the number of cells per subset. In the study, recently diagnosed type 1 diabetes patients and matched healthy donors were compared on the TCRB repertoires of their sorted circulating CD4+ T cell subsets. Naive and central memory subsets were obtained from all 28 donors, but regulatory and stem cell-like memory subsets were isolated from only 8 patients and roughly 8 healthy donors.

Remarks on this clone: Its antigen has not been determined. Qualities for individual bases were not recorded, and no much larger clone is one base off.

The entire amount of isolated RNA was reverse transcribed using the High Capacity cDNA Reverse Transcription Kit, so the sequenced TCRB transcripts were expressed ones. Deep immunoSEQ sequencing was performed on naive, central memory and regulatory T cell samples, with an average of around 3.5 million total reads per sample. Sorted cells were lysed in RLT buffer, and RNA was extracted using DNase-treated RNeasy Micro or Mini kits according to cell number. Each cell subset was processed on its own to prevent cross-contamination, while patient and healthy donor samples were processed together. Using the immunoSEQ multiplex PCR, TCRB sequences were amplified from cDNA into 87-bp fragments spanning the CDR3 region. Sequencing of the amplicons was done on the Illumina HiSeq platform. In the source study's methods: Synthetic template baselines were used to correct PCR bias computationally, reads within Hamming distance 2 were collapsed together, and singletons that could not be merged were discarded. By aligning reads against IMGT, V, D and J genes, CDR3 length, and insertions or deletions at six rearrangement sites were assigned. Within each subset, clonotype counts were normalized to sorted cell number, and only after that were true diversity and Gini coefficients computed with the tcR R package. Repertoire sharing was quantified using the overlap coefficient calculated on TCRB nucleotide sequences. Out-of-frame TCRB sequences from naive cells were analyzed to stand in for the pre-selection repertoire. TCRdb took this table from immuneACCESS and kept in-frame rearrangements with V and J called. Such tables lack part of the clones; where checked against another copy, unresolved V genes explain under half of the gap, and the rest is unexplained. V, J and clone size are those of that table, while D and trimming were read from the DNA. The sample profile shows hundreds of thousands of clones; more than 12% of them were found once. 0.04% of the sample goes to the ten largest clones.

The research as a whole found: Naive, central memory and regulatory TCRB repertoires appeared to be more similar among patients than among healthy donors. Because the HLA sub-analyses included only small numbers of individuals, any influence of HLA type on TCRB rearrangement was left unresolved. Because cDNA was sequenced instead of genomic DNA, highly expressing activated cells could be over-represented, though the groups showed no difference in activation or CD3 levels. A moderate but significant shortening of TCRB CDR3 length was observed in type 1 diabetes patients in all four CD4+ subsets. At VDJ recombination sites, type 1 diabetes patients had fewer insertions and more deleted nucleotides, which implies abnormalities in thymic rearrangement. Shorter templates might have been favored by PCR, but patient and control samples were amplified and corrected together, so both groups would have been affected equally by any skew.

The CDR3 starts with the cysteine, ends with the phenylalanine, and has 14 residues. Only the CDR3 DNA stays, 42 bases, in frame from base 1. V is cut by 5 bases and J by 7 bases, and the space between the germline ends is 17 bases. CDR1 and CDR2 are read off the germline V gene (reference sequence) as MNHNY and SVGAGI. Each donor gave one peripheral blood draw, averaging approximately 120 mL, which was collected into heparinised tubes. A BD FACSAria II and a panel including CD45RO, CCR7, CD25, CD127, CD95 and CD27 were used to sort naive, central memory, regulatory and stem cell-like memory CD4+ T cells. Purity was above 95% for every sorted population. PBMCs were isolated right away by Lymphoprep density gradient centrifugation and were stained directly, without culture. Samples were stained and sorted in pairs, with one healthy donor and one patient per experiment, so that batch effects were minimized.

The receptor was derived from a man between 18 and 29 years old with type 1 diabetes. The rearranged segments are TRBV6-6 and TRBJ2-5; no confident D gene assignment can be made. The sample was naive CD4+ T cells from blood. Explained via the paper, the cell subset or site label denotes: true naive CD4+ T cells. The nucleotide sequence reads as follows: TGTGCCAGCAGTCCCGCCGGGCCCCTAGTGACCCAGTACTTC. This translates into CASSPAGPLVTQYF.